A selection of T cell receptor beta chains follows, all from one sample in a study of control samples from healthy donors and cancer patients. The protocol was immunoSEQ multiplex PCR, while the TCRdb copy is restricted to in-frame clones and leaves out a portion. The data contain roughly 150,000 clones, 75% to 90% of them seen just once; the ten biggest clones take up about 4.9%. Input material: blood. These receptors originate from a man younger than 45 in good health. CDR3s include the opening cysteine and the closing phenylalanine or tryptophan. Fields, in order: clone size, V gene, J gene, D gene, CDR3 DNA, CDR3 protein. A D gene is named only where the DNA matches it firmly. A clone size is listed for some rows: how often the clone was seen (once, few, many), or a class if it is expanded.

-,TRBV28,TRBJ1-5,-,TGTGCCACCTCGAGGCCTAGCAATCAGCCCCAGCATTTT,CATSRPSNQPQHF
once,TRBV30,TRBJ1-2,-,TGTGCCTGGAGTGACACCGGTGCCCGCTACACCTTC,CAWSDTGARYTF
-,TRBV7-2,TRBJ2-3,-,TGTGCCAGCAGCTCGGACGGACCCACAGATACGCAGTATTTT,CASSSDGPTDTQYF
-,TRBV10-2,TRBJ2-2,-,TGCGCCAGCAGTGACTTTAAGGTGGTCGGGGAGCTGTTTTTT,CASSDFKVVGELFF
-,TRBV2,TRBJ1-4,-,TGTGCCAGCAGTGTACAGGGAGACGAAAAACTGTTTTTT,CASSVQGDEKLFF
-,TRBV24-1,TRBJ1-1,-,TGTGCCACCAGTGATCCTGGGGCCGCGGCTTTCTTT,CATSDPGAAAFF
-,TRBV9,TRBJ2-3,TRBD2,TGTGCCAGCAGCGCTAGGACTAGCTTAGGTGCGGGAGATACGCAGTATTTT,CASSARTSLGAGDTQYF
few,TRBV20-1,TRBJ2-7,-,TGCAGTGCCACAGGGAACTACGAGCAGTACTTC,CSATGNYEQYF
-,TRBV5-5,TRBJ1-5,TRBD1,TGTGCCAGCAGCTCATTCGAGGGGGCTAACAATCAGCCCCAGCATTTT,CASSSFEGANNQPQHF
-,TRBV12-3/TRBV12-4,TRBJ2-7,-,TGTGCCAGCAGTTCGGGACTCCCCGAACTGTACTTC,CASSSGLPELYF
-,TRBV6-5,TRBJ2-7,-,TGTGCCAGCAGTTACTCGTTGGGCTACGAGCAGTACTTC,CASSYSLGYEQYF
-,TRBV27,TRBJ1-4,-,TGTGCCAGCAGTTTTCCTAATGAAAAACTGTTTTTT,CASSFPNEKLFF
-,TRBV12-5,TRBJ1-1,TRBD1,TGTGCTAGTGGTTCCGGGACAGACACTGAAGCTTTCTTT,CASGSGTDTEAFF
-,TRBV5-4,TRBJ1-2,TRBD1,TGTGCCAGCAGCCTCCCCGGACAGGAATATGGCTACACCTTC,CASSLPGQEYGYTF
-,TRBV21-1,TRBJ2-5,-,TGTGCCAGCAGCACTGGACTAGCGGTTAAAGAGACCCAGTACTTC,CASSTGLAVKETQYF
-,TRBV11-2,TRBJ2-3,-,TGTGCCAGCACCGCTGGGGGTGGGAGGAGCACAGATACGCAGTATTTT,CASTAGGGRSTDTQYF
-,TRBV7-6,TRBJ1-5,-,TGTGCCAGCAGCTTGGACAGAAATCAGCCCCAGCATTTT,CASSLDRNQPQHF
-,TRBV5-8,TRBJ2-3,-,TGTGCCAGCAGCTTGGAAAGAGCGCAGTATTTT,CASSLERAQYF
-,TRBV5-1,TRBJ2-3,TRBD2,TGCGCCAGCAGCTTGTATGTGAGGACTAGCGGTACAGATACGCAGTATTTT,CASSLYVRTSGTDTQYF
-,TRBV4-3,TRBJ1-1,-,TGCGCCAGCAGCCAAGGTTTAGAGGGGAGGGCTTTCTTT,CASSQGLEGRAFF
-,TRBV6-1,TRBJ2-7,TRBD1,TGTGCCAGCAGTGAATTCAGGGGGCAAGACGAGCAGTACTTC,CASSEFRGQDEQYF
-,TRBV4-1,TRBJ2-7,-,TGCGCCAGCAGTAAATCGAGACGAGTGTACGAGCAGTACTTC,CASSKSRRVYEQYF
-,TRBV5-1,TRBJ2-1,-,TGCGCCAGCATGAGGGCTTTGGGGGCCAGGGAGCAGTTCTTC,CASMRALGAREQFF
-,TRBV2,TRBJ2-1,TRBD2,TGTGCCAGCAGTAATAGCGGGGGGGCTATATATGAGCAGTTCTTC,CASSNSGGAIYEQFF
few,TRBV30,TRBJ2-5,-,TGTGCCTGGGACTCTAGCGCCTTTTACCAAGAGACCCAGTACTTC,CAWDSSAFYQETQYF
-,TRBV11-3,TRBJ1-1,-,TGTGCCAGCAGCTTAGACAGGGCGGGCACTGAAGCTTTCTTT,CASSLDRAGTEAFF
-,TRBV4-3,TRBJ1-2,-,TGCGCCAGCAGCCATGACACAACGGGTAACTATGGCTACACCTTC,CASSHDTTGNYGYTF
-,TRBV10-3,TRBJ1-5,TRBD1,TGTGCCATCAGTGAAACAGGGGGCCCATCTTCTTATAGCAATCAGCCCCAGCATTTT,CAISETGGPSSYSNQPQHF
-,TRBV14,TRBJ1-5,-,TGTGCCAGCAGCCAAGGAAGGAGGGGTCCCCAGCATTTT,CASSQGRRGPQHF
-,TRBV19,TRBJ1-6,-,TGTGCCAGTAGTCTCGGGGGGCAGAATTCACCCCTCCACTTT,CASSLGGQNSPLHF
-,TRBV11-3,TRBJ2-3,TRBD2,TGTGCCAGCAGCTTTAGCGGGATGGATACGCAGTATTTT,CASSFSGMDTQYF
-,TRBV6-2/TRBV6-3,TRBJ1-1,-,TGTGCCAGCAACCCCGGACAGACGAACACTGAAGCTTTCTTT,CASNPGQTNTEAFF
-,TRBV7-9,TRBJ1-5,TRBD1,TGTGCCAGCAGCTTGGGGACAGACCAGCCCCAGCATTTT,CASSLGTDQPQHF
-,TRBV4-3,TRBJ1-1,TRBD1,TGCGCCAGCAGCCAGAGACAGGGGTTCGGGCTCACTGAAGCTTTCTTT,CASSQRQGFGLTEAFF
-,TRBV4-3,TRBJ2-2,TRBD1,TGCGCCAGCAGCCAAGAGAGGACAGGGGCGGGCGGGGAGCTGTTTTTT,CASSQERTGAGGELFF
-,TRBV11-3,TRBJ1-1,TRBD1,TGTGCCAGCAGCTTAGTTTTGACAGGGGAAGCTTTCTTT,CASSLVLTGEAFF
once,TRBV29-1,TRBJ1-1,-,TGCAGCGTTGAAGAGAGGCCAGGTAGACGGAACACTGAAGCTTTCTTT,CSVEERPGRRNTEAFF
-,TRBV1,TRBJ2-1,-,TGCACCAGCAGCCAACGACTAGTTGCGCAGAATGAGCAGTTCTTC,CTSSQRLVAQNEQFF
-,TRBV27,TRBJ2-5,-,TGTGCCAGCAGTTTTGTAGGAGGGCAAGAGACCCAGTACTTC,CASSFVGGQETQYF
once,TRBV27,TRBJ2-5,TRBD1,TGTGCCAGCAGTTGGACAGGCGCTGAGACCCAGTACTTC,CASSWTGAETQYF
-,TRBV28,TRBJ2-1,-,TGTGCCAGCAGACCCTCGGCCAGATCCTCCTACAATGAGCAGTTCTTC,CASRPSARSSYNEQFF
-,TRBV3-1/TRBV3-2,TRBJ2-1,-,TGTGCCAGCAGCCAAAGGCCGGTCCATGAGCAGTTCTTC,CASSQRPVHEQFF
-,TRBV11-3,TRBJ2-3,TRBD1,TGTGCCAGCAGCTTATCGACAGGGTCGGATACGCAGTATTTT,CASSLSTGSDTQYF
-,TRBV9,TRBJ1-3,-,TGTGCCAGCAGCCTATATTCAGGGAGGAGCTCTGGAAACACCATATATTTT,CASSLYSGRSSGNTIYF
-,TRBV6-1,TRBJ2-2,-,TGTGCCAGCAGTGAAGCAGAAAGGGTATCCGGGGAGCTGTTTTTT,CASSEAERVSGELFF
-,TRBV6-5,TRBJ2-5,TRBD2,TGTGCCAGCTCCAAGCGGGGGGAGTCGGCCCAGTACTTC,CASSKRGESAQYF
-,TRBV11-1,TRBJ2-5,-,TGTGCCAGCAGCTTGGTAGTTCTAGAGACCCAGTACTTC,CASSLVVLETQYF
-,TRBV7-9,TRBJ2-3,TRBD1,TGTGCCAGCAGCTCCGGACAGGGAACGGATACGCAGTATTTT,CASSSGQGTDTQYF
once,TRBV5-4,TRBJ2-1,-,TGTGCCAGCAGCGCGGGGACGGTAGACTCCTACAATGAGCAGTTCTTC,CASSAGTVDSYNEQFF
-,TRBV7-7,TRBJ2-1,-,TGTGCCAGCAGCGGAGGGGGAAACAATGAGCAGTTCTTC,CASSGGGNNEQFF
-,TRBV3-1/TRBV3-2,TRBJ2-7,TRBD1,TGTGCCAGCAGCCAAGCCCTGGGACAGGGGTGGGAGCAGTACTTC,CASSQALGQGWEQYF
-,TRBV19,TRBJ2-5,TRBD2,TGTGCCAGTAGTATAAGGCTAGCGGACCAAGAGACCCAGTACTTC,CASSIRLADQETQYF